This TCR beta chain was observed in a study of response to subunit inactivated influenza vaccine (dated by TCRdb to 2016 to 2018). About the full investigation: The study used deep quantitative T cell receptor repertoire profiling to track responses to a trivalent subunit inactivated influenza vaccine. Results and caveats for the whole study, not just this receptor: According to the authors, only a limited number of new T cells may be recruited by each seasonal influenza vaccination.

The library came from RT-PCR. The sequencer was an Illumina HiSeq 2500. TCRdb reprocessed the public reads (quality trimming at Q25 with fastp, clone calling with MiXCR) and kept in-frame beta chains. Merged by CDR3 protein, the rows form single entries marked with the most common genes and DNA. The sample records over 650,000 distinct CDR3 sequences, approximately 18% of which are singletons. The top ten constitute under 13% of the sample. With regard to this clonotype: Its antigen is still unknown. Within one base of it there is no much larger clone, and no base qualities were kept.

This clonotype was sampled from a man aged 50 to 59 who received an inactivated influenza vaccine. Donor details come from another sample of the same person, matched by shared clones. Sequencing was performed on PBMCs from blood, taken around 5 days after vaccination.

The CDR3 region has the sequence CSARAGWVGELFF. The nucleotide sequence reads TGCAGTGCTCGTGCGGGGTGGGTCGGGGAGCTGTTTTTT. The chain joins TRBV20-1 to TRBJ2-2; matching of 6 bases hints at TRBD2 as the D gene. From a lookup of the germline V gene (reference sequence), CDR1 and CDR2 are DFQATT and SNEGSKA. Measured from the cysteine to the phenylalanine, the CDR3 is 13 residues long. Of all the DNA, just the CDR3 is kept, 39 bases in frame from base 1. V is pared back by 5 bases and J by 7 bases, with 14 bases lying between the germline termini.